This T cell receptor beta chain was found in a study of OX40 agonist ivuxolimab in advanced cancers. Using immunoSEQ multiplex PCR, the repertoire was profiled, and TCRdb retains in-frame clones only, with some absent. Of some 90,000 clones in the sample, roughly 90% were seen once. J lost 2 bases, V lost 4 bases, and 1 base had no gene match. The CDR3 loop spans 14 amino acids. CDR1 and CDR2 (germline): SEHNR, FQNEAQ (reference sequence). The rearrangement uses TRBV7-9 and TRBJ2-2, with TRBD2 matching over 7 bases. This TCR was sampled from an adult with an advanced solid tumor such as melanoma, head and neck, liver or kidney cancer. Sequencing was performed on CD4+ or CD8+ T cells sorted from blood, taken in a trial of the OX40 agonist ivuxolimab. The CDR3 DNA reads TGTGCCAGCAGCTGGGGGGGTAACACCGGGGAGCTGTTTTTT. It translates to CASSWGGNTGELFF.